The 7 T cell receptor beta chains presented below share a single source sample, sequenced in a study of blood T cell repertoires in COVID-19. Profiling relied on immunoSEQ multiplex PCR, and the TCRdb table lists in-frame clones only, not all of them. The sample records 40,000 to 55,000 clones, roughly 84% being singletons. Sequenced input: peripheral blood. These receptors came from a man aged 45 to 65 with active COVID-19.

The chain carries TRBV7-8 and TRBJ1-5; the D is unclear. Germline V gene lookup returns CDR1 SGHVS and CDR2 FQNEAQ. With 1 base removed from V and 9 bases from J, the gap between germline ends came to 13 bases. The CDR3 loop spans 14 amino acids. CDR3 DNA: TGTGCCAGCAGCTTAGAGGTAGGAGTGCGGCCCCAGCATTTT. Protein sequence: CASSLEVGVRPQHF.

The genes are TRBV14 and TRBJ1-2; D is ambiguous. Trimming took 1 base from V and 4 from J, leaving 13 bases between them. CDR3 length: 15 residues. Germline assignment: CDR1 SGHDN and CDR2 FVKESK. CDR3 protein: CASSQVPRPSYGYTF. In DNA form, the CDR3 reads TGTGCCAGCAGCCAAGTCCCCAGGCCTTCCTATGGCTACACCTTC.

The chain recombines TRBV2 with TRBJ2-7; D gene unclear. In germline, CDR1 is SNHLY, CDR2 FYNNEI. This CDR3 spans 12 amino acids. V was pared by 1 base and J by 6 bases, with 7 bases between. As DNA, the CDR3 is TGTGCCAGCAGTGAAGGCGCTGCCGAGCAGTACTTC. Protein: CASSEGAAEQYF.

This chain uses TRBV24-1 with TRBJ2-2, with D possibly being TRBD1 (5 bases). This CDR3 is built from 14 residues. V lost 5 bases and J 7 bases, leaving 13 bases between the germline ends. Per germline, CDR1 KGHDR and CDR2 SFDVKD. The CDR3 sequence: CATSVGRGSGELFF. DNA of the CDR3: TGTGCCACCAGTGTTGGTAGGGGAAGCGGGGAGCTGTTTTTT.

The chain recombines TRBV6-4 with TRBJ2-3, with 11 bases aligning to TRBD2. With V trimmed by 5 bases and J by 1 base, 2 bases remained unmatched. CDR1 is MRHNA, CDR2 SNTAGT, per germline. The CDR3 is made up of 15 amino acids. CDR3 sequence reads: CASSMTSGGTDTQYF. CDR3 nucleotides: TGTGCCAGCAGTATGACTAGCGGGGGCACAGATACGCAGTATTTT.

V usage is TRBV18 and J usage is TRBJ2-2; TRBD2 agrees at 11 bases. V lost 6 bases to trimming and J lost 7 bases; unmatched junction nucleotides: 7. The CDR3 is 15 residues long. The germline gives CDR1 KGHSH, CDR2 LQKENI. The chain's CDR3 is CASSAGLAGNGELFF. DNA for the CDR3: TGTGCCAGCTCGGCCGGACTAGCGGGCAACGGGGAGCTGTTTTTT.

The CDR3 protein is CASRASGGTKSYNEQFF. In nucleotides, the CDR3 is TGCGCCAGCAGGGCTAGCGGGGGAACCAAAAGCTACAATGAGCAGTTCTTC. The chain uses TRBV10-2 and TRBJ2-1; 10 positions match TRBD2. This CDR3 has 17 residues. CDR1 and CDR2 (germline): WSHSY, SAAADI. V was pared by 6 bases and J by 3 bases, with 11 bases of the junction left unmatched.